These T cell receptor beta chains were read from a single sample in a study of CD8 T cells in Susac syndrome. Each CDR3 protein is one row after TCRdb ran MiXCR on the immunoSEQ multiplex PCR reads. The sample has 120,000 to 150,000 distinct CDR3 sequences, approximately 94% seen once. Sequencing was carried out using CD4+ T cells from PBMCs. These receptors all come from a human donor with Susac syndrome. Both conserved end residues are part of each CDR3. D genes are given only for firm matches. The size field is filled for only some rows; it gives once, few, many or a size class.

CDR3 DNA: TGCAGCGTTGCGGACAGAACTAGGTTCCTGAACACCGGGGAGCTGTTTTTT
CDR3 protein: CSVADRTRFLNTGELFF
V gene: TRBV29-1
J gene: TRBJ2-2
clone size: NA
D gene: NA

CDR3 DNA: TGTGCCAGCAGCCGCCGCCGGGACAGGGGGCAGGAAGAGACCCAGTACTTC
CDR3 protein: CASSRRRDRGQEETQYF
V gene: TRBV7-9
J gene: TRBJ2-5
clone size: once
D gene: TRBD1

CDR3 DNA: TGTGCCAGCAGCGACAAGGAGTTGGGCCGCTCGAACACCGGGGAGCTGTTTTTT
CDR3 protein: CASSDKELGRSNTGELFF
V gene: TRBV9
J gene: TRBJ2-2
clone size: NA
D gene: NA

CDR3 DNA: TGCGCCAGCAGCTTGATGGTTAAGGAGACCCAGTACTTC
CDR3 protein: CASSLMVKETQYF
V gene: TRBV5-1
J gene: TRBJ2-5
clone size: NA
D gene: NA

CDR3 DNA: TGTGCCAGCAGCTTATTCGGAGGTGGGGGGGCCACCTACGAGCAGTACTTC
CDR3 protein: CASSLFGGGGATYEQYF
V gene: TRBV7-2
J gene: TRBJ2-7
clone size: NA
D gene: NA

CDR3 DNA: TGCGCCAGCAGCGCCGGGGATGAGGGCGGGCAGCCCCAGCATTTT
CDR3 protein: CASSAGDEGGQPQHF
V gene: TRBV5-1
J gene: TRBJ1-5
clone size: NA
D gene: NA

CDR3 DNA: TGTGCCAGCGCAGTGAGAATGAACACTGAAGCTTTCTTT
CDR3 protein: CASAVRMNTEAFF
V gene: TRBV6-1
J gene: TRBJ1-1
clone size: NA
D gene: NA

CDR3 DNA: TGCAGCGTTGAGCCCCAGGAGACCCAGTACTTC
CDR3 protein: CSVEPQETQYF
V gene: TRBV29-1
J gene: TRBJ2-5
clone size: NA
D gene: NA

CDR3 DNA: TGTGCCAGCAGCTTAGATCCCCATCAGCCCCAGCATTTT
CDR3 protein: CASSLDPHQPQHF
V gene: TRBV11-2
J gene: TRBJ1-5
clone size: NA
D gene: NA

CDR3 DNA: TGTGCCAGCAGTCCCGAGGTTGGTCTCTCCTACGAGCAGTACTTC
CDR3 protein: CASSPEVGLSYEQYF
V gene: TRBV2
J gene: TRBJ2-7
clone size: NA
D gene: NA

CDR3 DNA: TGTGCCAGCAGCTTTCTCGAAAACTATGGCTACACCTTC
CDR3 protein: CASSFLENYGYTF
V gene: TRBV7-9
J gene: TRBJ1-2
clone size: NA
D gene: NA

CDR3 DNA: TGTGCTAGTGGTTTGATCCGGTATACGCAGTATTTT
CDR3 protein: CASGLIRYTQYF
V gene: TRBV12-5
J gene: TRBJ2-3
clone size: NA
D gene: NA

CDR3 DNA: TGTGCCAGCTCACCACCTTCCACAATGGACAGGGGTTACACAGATACGCAGTATTTT
CDR3 protein: CASSPPSTMDRGYTDTQYF
V gene: TRBV18
J gene: TRBJ2-3
clone size: NA
D gene: TRBD1

CDR3 DNA: TGTGCCAGCAGCATACTAGCGGCCAACAATGAGCAGTTCTTC
CDR3 protein: CASSILAANNEQFF
V gene: TRBV3-1
J gene: TRBJ2-1
clone size: NA
D gene: TRBD2

CDR3 DNA: TGTGCCAGCAGCCAAGATATGAGGACCCAGTACTTC
CDR3 protein: CASSQDMRTQYF
V gene: TRBV4-2
J gene: TRBJ2-5
clone size: NA
D gene: NA

CDR3 DNA: TGTGCCAGCAGTTTATTGAGGACAGGGGGTAATTCACCCCTCCACTTT
CDR3 protein: CASSLLRTGGNSPLHF
V gene: TRBV12-3/TRBV12-4
J gene: TRBJ1-6
clone size: NA
D gene: TRBD1

CDR3 DNA: TGTGCCAGCTCACCCACCTCGGAGACAGATACGCAGTATTTT
CDR3 protein: CASSPTSETDTQYF
V gene: TRBV18
J gene: TRBJ2-3
clone size: NA
D gene: NA

CDR3 DNA: TGTGCCAGCAGGGGGGGGATGAATGGCTACGAGCAGTACTTC
CDR3 protein: CASRGGMNGYEQYF
V gene: TRBV6-1
J gene: TRBJ2-7
clone size: NA
D gene: TRBD2

CDR3 DNA: TGTGCCATCAGTGAGTCGGTAATGGGACGAAACATTCAGTACTTC
CDR3 protein: CAISESVMGRNIQYF
V gene: TRBV10-3
J gene: TRBJ2-4
clone size: NA
D gene: NA

CDR3 DNA: TGCAGCGTTGTGGGGGAAAGCGGCTACGAGCAGTACTTC
CDR3 protein: CSVVGESGYEQYF
V gene: TRBV29-1
J gene: TRBJ2-7
clone size: NA
D gene: NA

CDR3 DNA: TGTGCCAGCAGCCAAGCCCGGACGGAGCAGTACTTC
CDR3 protein: CASSQARTEQYF
V gene: TRBV3-1
J gene: TRBJ2-7
clone size: few
D gene: NA

CDR3 DNA: TGTGCCAGCAGCCAAACTAGCGGGCACTCCTACGAGCAGTACTTC
CDR3 protein: CASSQTSGHSYEQYF
V gene: TRBV3-1
J gene: TRBJ2-7
clone size: NA
D gene: TRBD2

CDR3 DNA: TGTGCCAGCAGCTCCTTTCATAACTCCCGGGACAGGGGGAACACTGAAGCTTTCTTT
CDR3 protein: CASSSFHNSRDRGNTEAFF
V gene: TRBV4-2
J gene: TRBJ1-1
clone size: once
D gene: TRBD1

CDR3 DNA: TGTGCCCCCCCCTACGACAGATCTGACTATGGTGTGCAGTATTTT
CDR3 protein: CAPPYDRSDYGVQYF
V gene: TRBV21-1
J gene: TRBJ2-3
clone size: NA
D gene: NA

CDR3 DNA: TGCGCCAGCGCCTCGAGCGGGAAGGGCGCCGGGGAGCTGTTTTTT
CDR3 protein: CASASSGKGAGELFF
V gene: TRBV4-1
J gene: TRBJ2-2
clone size: once
D gene: TRBD2

CDR3 DNA: TGTGCCACCAGTGATTTCGGGGACAATGAGCAGTTCTTC
CDR3 protein: CATSDFGDNEQFF
V gene: TRBV24-1
J gene: TRBJ2-1
clone size: once
D gene: NA

CDR3 DNA: TGTGCCAGCAGCCAAGGACACACCATATATTTT
CDR3 protein: CASSQGHTIYF
V gene: TRBV3-1
J gene: TRBJ1-3
clone size: NA
D gene: NA

CDR3 DNA: TGTGCCAGCAGCCCCGGGGAGATCTACAATGAGCAGTTCTTC
CDR3 protein: CASSPGEIYNEQFF
V gene: TRBV7-6
J gene: TRBJ2-1
clone size: once
D gene: NA

CDR3 DNA: TGCAGTGCTGAGTATTTGGGGACAGATACGCAGTATTTT
CDR3 protein: CSAEYLGTDTQYF
V gene: TRBV20-1
J gene: TRBJ2-3
clone size: NA
D gene: NA

CDR3 DNA: TGTGCCATCAGTGAGTCGGGACTCGATCTAGCCAAAAACATTCAGTACTTC
CDR3 protein: CAISESGLDLAKNIQYF
V gene: TRBV10-3
J gene: TRBJ2-4
clone size: once
D gene: NA

CDR3 DNA: TGTGCCAGCTCACCACCGACAGTACCTCCCACCCGGGAGCTGTTTTTT
CDR3 protein: CASSPPTVPPTRELFF
V gene: TRBV18
J gene: TRBJ2-2
clone size: NA
D gene: NA

CDR3 DNA: TGTGCCAGCAGTATGGCGGGGGGGCAAAATACGCAGTATTTT
CDR3 protein: CASSMAGGQNTQYF
V gene: TRBV6-4
J gene: TRBJ2-3
clone size: NA
D gene: TRBD2

CDR3 DNA: TGTGCCAGCAGCCCGGTCGGGTATGAAGCTTTCTTT
CDR3 protein: CASSPVGYEAFF
V gene: TRBV7-9
J gene: TRBJ1-1
clone size: NA
D gene: NA

CDR3 DNA: TGCAGTGCTAGTTCCACTAGCGGGAGTGTGGAGCAGTACTTC
CDR3 protein: CSASSTSGSVEQYF
V gene: TRBV20-1
J gene: TRBJ2-7
clone size: NA
D gene: TRBD2

CDR3 DNA: TGTGCCAGCAGTTTCAGGGACAGCTCCTACGAGCAGTACTTC
CDR3 protein: CASSFRDSSYEQYF
V gene: TRBV12-3/TRBV12-4
J gene: TRBJ2-7
clone size: NA
D gene: TRBD1

CDR3 DNA: TGTGCCAGCAGCCAATTAGGAGAAGATACGCAGTATTTT
CDR3 protein: CASSQLGEDTQYF
V gene: TRBV16
J gene: TRBJ2-3
clone size: NA
D gene: NA

CDR3 DNA: TGTGCCAGCAGCCCGTCCCAGGGGCGGGAGCAGTACTTC
CDR3 protein: CASSPSQGREQYF
V gene: TRBV7-2
J gene: TRBJ2-7
clone size: NA
D gene: NA

CDR3 DNA: TGTGCCACCAGCAGAGATTCGGATACGCAGTATTTT
CDR3 protein: CATSRDSDTQYF
V gene: TRBV15
J gene: TRBJ2-3
clone size: NA
D gene: NA

CDR3 DNA: TGTGCCAGTAGCCGGGGGCCCGGGGCCTACGAGCAGTACTTC
CDR3 protein: CASSRGPGAYEQYF
V gene: TRBV19
J gene: TRBJ2-7
clone size: NA
D gene: NA

CDR3 DNA: TGTGCCAGCAGCCACGGACGGGGGGATCAGCCCCAGCATTTT
CDR3 protein: CASSHGRGDQPQHF
V gene: TRBV14
J gene: TRBJ1-5
clone size: once
D gene: NA

CDR3 DNA: TGCGCCAGCAGCGGTAGACGGGCCAGCACAGATACGCAGTATTTT
CDR3 protein: CASSGRRASTDTQYF
V gene: TRBV4-1
J gene: TRBJ2-3
clone size: NA
D gene: NA

CDR3 DNA: TGCGCCAGCAGCTCCCGGCCAGGACCCAATGAGCAGTTCTTC
CDR3 protein: CASSSRPGPNEQFF
V gene: TRBV5-1
J gene: TRBJ2-1
clone size: NA
D gene: NA

CDR3 DNA: TGTGCCAGCAGCTCCAGCCCCACTAGCGGGGTTGATACGCAGTATTTT
CDR3 protein: CASSSSPTSGVDTQYF
V gene: TRBV7-3
J gene: TRBJ2-3
clone size: NA
D gene: TRBD2

CDR3 DNA: TGTGCCAGCAGCAACTACTCCGGGACTAGGTCTCTCGAGCAGTACTTC
CDR3 protein: CASSNYSGTRSLEQYF
V gene: TRBV28
J gene: TRBJ2-7
clone size: NA
D gene: TRBD2

CDR3 DNA: TGTGCCAGCAGGGAAATGGACTATACAATAAGGGGGAGCAATCAGCCCCAGCATTTT
CDR3 protein: CASREMDYTIRGSNQPQHF
V gene: TRBV12-3/TRBV12-4
J gene: TRBJ1-5
clone size: once
D gene: NA

CDR3 DNA: TGCAGCCTTGTGGAAGAGACCCAGTACTTC
CDR3 protein: CSLVEETQYF
V gene: TRBV29-1
J gene: TRBJ2-5
clone size: NA
D gene: NA

CDR3 DNA: TGTGCCAGCAGTTTTGAAGGGGCTAGCTCCTACAATGAGCAGTTCTTC
CDR3 protein: CASSFEGASSYNEQFF
V gene: TRBV27
J gene: TRBJ2-1
clone size: NA
D gene: NA

CDR3 DNA: TGTGCCAGCAGCCCGACGGCAGGGGGCTATGGCTACACCTTC
CDR3 protein: CASSPTAGGYGYTF
V gene: TRBV5-4
J gene: TRBJ1-2
clone size: NA
D gene: TRBD1